The T cell receptor (beta chain) under discussion was sequenced for a study of T cell responses to AZD1222 COVID-19 vaccine. Using immunoSEQ multiplex PCR, the repertoire was profiled, and TCRdb retains in-frame clones only, with some absent. The sample shows approximately 110,000 clones, about 91% of them seen only once. J lost 5 bases, V lost 0 bases, and 11 bases had no gene match. The CDR3 consists of 18 residues. The germline gives CDR1 LNHDA, CDR2 SQIVND (reference sequence). V usage is TRBV19 and J usage is TRBJ2-5, with TRBD2 matching over 11 bases. Material: peripheral blood, obtained on day 0 of AZD1222 vaccination. The clonotype was recovered from an adult in good health. This CDR3 reads CASSIDRVASGGFETQYF. The CDR3 coding sequence is TGTGCCAGTAGTATAGATCGCGTCGCTAGCGGGGGGTTTGAGACCCAGTACTTC.